The rows below give T cell receptor beta chains drawn from one sample of a study of cytotoxic CD8 clonotypes in ibrutinib-treated CLL. Data came from immunoSEQ multiplex PCR; TCRdb stores just in-frame clones and leaves some out. The table has some 200,000 clones, 70% seen once. Sample: PBMCs, taken after 12 months of ibrutinib treatment. These receptors originate from a human donor with chronic lymphocytic leukemia. The CDR3 runs from the conserved cysteine through the conserved F or W. The D gene is left open where the match is weak. Clone size is stated in some rows and not others, as once, few, many or a class when expanded.

J	size	V	D	DNA	CDR3
TRBJ1-2	-	TRBV10-3	TRBD1	TGTGCCATCAGTGAACCCGACAGGGGCACCTATGGCTACACCTTC	CAISEPDRGTYGYTF
TRBJ2-2	many	TRBV7-6	TRBD1	TGTGCCAGCAGCCCTACCCCGGGACAGGGGGCCGGGGAGCTGTTTTTT	CASSPTPGQGAGELFF
TRBJ1-2	-	TRBV9	-	TGTGCCAGCAGCAAGGATAGTATTAACTATGGCTACACCTTC	CASSKDSINYGYTF
TRBJ2-5	-	TRBV30	TRBD2	TGTGCCTGGAGTCCAGCTAGCGGGAGTAGGGAGACCCAGTACTTC	CAWSPASGSRETQYF
TRBJ2-3	-	TRBV9	TRBD1	TGTGCCAGCAGCCCGGGACAGGGGGAAATTGATACGCAGTATTTT	CASSPGQGEIDTQYF
TRBJ1-4	-	TRBV9	-	TGTGCCAGCAGCGCCGGCGCAATTACAACTAATGAAAAACTGTTTTTT	CASSAGAITTNEKLFF
TRBJ1-1	-	TRBV7-9	-	TGTGCCAGCAGCTATACAGGGACTACTGAAGCTTTCTTT	CASSYTGTTEAFF
TRBJ2-1	-	TRBV7-2	-	TGTGCCAGCAGCCAACCCCCCAATTCCTACAATGAGCAGTTCTTC	CASSQPPNSYNEQFF
TRBJ1-1	-	TRBV6-1	TRBD1	TGTGCCAGCAGTGGTATCACCGGGACAGGGGTGTCGCACACTGAAGCTTTCTTT	CASSGITGTGVSHTEAFF
TRBJ1-5	-	TRBV5-1	TRBD1	TGCGCCAGCAGCTGGACAGGGGGGAATCAGCCCCAGCATTTT	CASSWTGGNQPQHF
TRBJ1-3	-	TRBV5-1	-	TGCGCCAGCAGCAAATCCGGTGGGGGCTCTCGAAACACCATATATTTT	CASSKSGGGSRNTIYF
TRBJ1-1	-	TRBV9	-	TGTGCCAGCAGCGTAGGCCACCGGGACTTGAACACTGAAGCTTTCTTT	CASSVGHRDLNTEAFF
TRBJ1-1	-	TRBV27	TRBD1	TGTGCCAGCAACCTCATAGGGACAGGGAGCACTGAAGCTTTCTTT	CASNLIGTGSTEAFF
TRBJ1-4	-	TRBV28	-	TGTGCCAGCAATCCCGGGGGGGCGGCTAATGAAAAACTGTTTTTT	CASNPGGAANEKLFF
TRBJ1-4	-	TRBV5-5	TRBD1	TGTGCCAGCAGCTACCCCGGGACAGGGTCGTCCCTTAAAGCTAATGAAAAACTGTTTTTT	CASSYPGTGSSLKANEKLFF
TRBJ1-6	-	TRBV30	TRBD1	TGTGCCTGGAGTGTACGGACAGGGATTTCACCCCTCCACTTT	CAWSVRTGISPLHF
TRBJ2-2	-	TRBV11-2	-	TGTGCCAGCAGCTTCTCCTCCCCCGGGGAGCTGTTTTTT	CASSFSSPGELFF
TRBJ2-3	few	TRBV6-1	-	TGTGCCAGCAGTCCCCTCGGGAGCTTCACAGATACGCAGTATTTT	CASSPLGSFTDTQYF
TRBJ1-5	-	TRBV18	TRBD1	TGTGCCAGCTCACCAGGACAGGGGGCTCAGCCCCAGCATTTT	CASSPGQGAQPQHF
TRBJ1-2	-	TRBV5-8	TRBD1	TGTGCCAGTCCGCGTACAGGGGACAGGGGGGACTATGGCTACACCTTC	CASPRTGDRGDYGYTF
TRBJ2-1	-	TRBV4-3	TRBD1	TGCGCCAGCAGCCTGGGACAGGGATCCTACAATGAGCAGTTCTTC	CASSLGQGSYNEQFF
TRBJ1-5	-	TRBV7-8	-	TGTGCCAGCAGCTCATACGGGACGCCTAGCAATCAGCCCCAGCATTTT	CASSSYGTPSNQPQHF
TRBJ2-2	-	TRBV11-2	TRBD1	TGTGCCAGCAGCTACGCAGACAGGGCCGCCGGGGAGCTGTTTTTT	CASSYADRAAGELFF
TRBJ1-4	once	TRBV7-8	TRBD1	TGTGCCAGCAGCTTATTGCTTTCAGGGGGCGAGGAAAAACTGTTTTTT	CASSLLLSGGEEKLFF
TRBJ2-2	-	TRBV6-1	-	TGTGCCAGCAGTGGCTTACGCGCAGGAGGGGAGCTGTTTTTT	CASSGLRAGGELFF
TRBJ1-5	-	TRBV18	-	TGTGCCAGCTCACCACCAGGGGCCGGTGCAGGAAATCAGCCCCAGCATTTT	CASSPPGAGAGNQPQHF
TRBJ2-7	few	TRBV27	-	TGTGCCAGCAGTTTGACAGTCGTCCGCCGCTACGAGCAGTACTTC	CASSLTVVRRYEQYF
TRBJ2-7	-	TRBV29-1	TRBD1	TGCAGCGTTGAAACCCCGGGACAGTTCTACGAGCAGTACTTC	CSVETPGQFYEQYF
TRBJ2-1	-	TRBV30	TRBD1	TGTGCCTGGAAGAAGGGGGCCAATGAGCAGTTCTTC	CAWKKGANEQFF
TRBJ2-5	-	TRBV19	-	TGTGCCAGTAGTATAGCCGGATGGGGACGGACGCAGGAGACCCAGTACTTC	CASSIAGWGRTQETQYF
TRBJ1-1	few	TRBV6-5	-	TGTGCCAGCAGTTACGGGGGGCACGGCACTGAAGCTTTCTTT	CASSYGGHGTEAFF